The subject of this entry is one T cell receptor beta chain. The target antigen is unknown. Possible read error: a much larger clone is one base away. These data originate in a study of T cell repertoires in cytomegalovirus infection. Turning to the study itself: It was recently identified HLA-C-restricted and well-studied HLA-B-restricted CMV epitopes that the study used. Matching HLA type and CMV infection were both indicated by public TCR beta signatures.

With 4 bases clipped from V and 4 bases from J, the junction kept 9 bases outside the gene matches. The CDR3 is made up of 16 amino acids. Study-level findings and limits: Individuals carrying CMV plus the relevant HLA were identified by cumulative frequency of public TCR beta families. CMV-specific TCR beta clonotypes restricted by HLA-C dominated the ex vivo response.

TCRdb recomputed calls from the reads with MiXCR, one row per CDR3 protein. This table has around 69,000 distinct CDR3 sequences, 28% appearing once. Sequenced material: CD8+ T cells from cultured PBMCs, taken from culture after CMV antigen stimulation. This TCR derives from a human donor in good health (CMV status not recorded). Some clones in this sample may be carry-over from other donors' samples. The chain couples TRBV12-3 or TRBV12-4 to TRBJ2-7, with TRBD2 identical over 11 bases. The CDR3 region is CASSSSSGGMAYEQYF. The CDR3 DNA reads as TGTGCCAGCAGTTCGTCTAGCGGGGGGATGGCATACGAGCAGTACTTC.